The rows below give T cell receptor beta chains drawn from one sample of a study of CD8 T cells in Susac syndrome. TCRdb ran MiXCR on the immunoSEQ multiplex PCR reads and lists one entry per CDR3 protein. The sample has approximately 110,000 distinct CDR3 sequences, around 95% seen once. Material: CD4+ T cells from PBMCs. The receptors originated from a human donor in good health. The CDR3 runs from the conserved cysteine through the conserved F or W. A D gene is named only where the DNA matches it firmly. For some rows the clone size is stated as once, few or many, or as a class when expanded; others skip it.

J | V | size | D | CDR3 | DNA
TRBJ1-4 | TRBV5-1 | - | - | CASSLYGHGNEKLFF | TGCGCCAGCAGCTTGTACGGCCATGGAAATGAAAAACTGTTTTTT
TRBJ1-5 | TRBV10-3 | - | - | CAISGQAGDNQPQHF | TGTGCCATCAGTGGTCAGGCCGGGGACAATCAGCCCCAGCATTTT
TRBJ1-5 | TRBV15 | - | - | CATSRLPGTVSNQPQHF | TGTGCCACCAGCAGACTCCCCGGGACGGTTAGCAATCAGCCCCAGCATTTT
TRBJ2-2 | TRBV19 | - | - | CASSSGTYTGELFF | TGTGCCAGTAGTAGCGGGACCTACACCGGGGAGCTGTTTTTT
TRBJ2-7 | TRBV9 | - | - | CASSVAQGWSYEQYF | TGTGCCAGCAGCGTAGCCCAAGGGTGGTCCTACGAGCAGTACTTC
TRBJ2-7 | TRBV6-1 | - | - | CASSEAGDFGKQYF | TGTGCCAGCAGTGAAGCTGGTGATTTTGGAAAGCAGTACTTC
TRBJ1-1 | TRBV19 | - | - | CASSIGRTQLNTEAFF | TGTGCCAGTAGTATAGGCAGGACTCAATTGAACACTGAAGCTTTCTTT
TRBJ2-7 | TRBV5-1 | - | TRBD1 | CASSPGQVSAYEQYF | TGCGCCAGCAGCCCGGGACAGGTTTCAGCCTACGAGCAGTACTTC
TRBJ2-1 | TRBV20-1 | - | TRBD2 | CSAIRHSGTMNYNEQFF | TGCAGTGCTATTCGCCATAGCGGGACCATGAACTACAATGAGCAGTTCTTC
TRBJ2-3 | TRBV30 | - | - | CAWSVNPPHTQYF | TGTGCCTGGAGTGTAAACCCCCCCCATACGCAGTATTTT
TRBJ2-1 | TRBV7-9 | few | - | CASSLASADNEQFF | TGTGCCAGCAGCTTAGCTAGCGCCGACAATGAGCAGTTCTTC
TRBJ1-2 | TRBV4-1 | - | TRBD1 | CASSARDSLYGYTF | TGCGCCAGCAGCGCCCGGGACAGTTTATATGGCTACACCTTC
TRBJ2-7 | TRBV5-1 | once | TRBD2 | CASSRTSGGTYEQYF | TGCGCCAGCAGCCGTACTAGCGGGGGAACCTACGAGCAGTACTTC
TRBJ1-1 | TRBV7-2 | - | TRBD1 | CASRLQGRRTEAFF | TGTGCCAGCAGGCTACAGGGGAGGAGGACTGAAGCTTTCTTT
TRBJ1-2 | TRBV2 | - | TRBD1 | CASSEGQGAIYGYTF | TGTGCCAGCAGTGAAGGACAGGGGGCTATCTATGGCTACACCTTC
TRBJ1-4 | TRBV6-5 | once | - | CASSYTVGNEKLFF | TGTGCCAGCAGTTACACAGTGGGTAATGAAAAACTGTTTTTT
TRBJ1-1 | TRBV5-1 | - | - | CASSLVGGQLYTEAFF | TGCGCCAGCAGCTTGGTTGGGGGGCAATTGTACACTGAAGCTTTCTTT
TRBJ2-2 | TRBV11-2 | few | TRBD1 | CASSLQAGGAGGELFF | TGTGCCAGCAGCTTACAGGCAGGGGGCGCGGGCGGGGAGCTGTTTTTT
TRBJ2-3 | TRBV5-1 | - | - | CASSPGQRTDTQYF | TGCGCCAGCAGCCCGGGACAACGCACAGATACGCAGTATTTT
TRBJ2-5 | TRBV7-9 | - | TRBD2 | CASSSGEGKETQYF | TGTGCCAGCAGCTCCGGGGAGGGGAAAGAGACCCAGTACTTC
TRBJ2-1 | TRBV4-1 | - | - | CASSQDRRVRDNEQFF | TGCGCCAGCAGCCAAGATCGCAGGGTAAGGGACAATGAGCAGTTCTTC
TRBJ2-2 | TRBV7-9 | - | - | CASSLSLYTGELFF | TGTGCCAGCAGCTTATCTCTGTACACCGGGGAGCTGTTTTTT
TRBJ1-2 | TRBV19 | - | - | CASSTVYGYTF | TGTGCCAGTAGCACGGTCTATGGCTACACCTTC
TRBJ2-5 | TRBV5-1 | - | TRBD1 | CASSLLGQGGETQYF | TGCGCCAGCAGCTTGCTCGGACAGGGGGGCGAGACCCAGTACTTC
TRBJ2-3 | TRBV3-1 | - | - | CASSQATTDTQYF | TGTGCCAGCAGCCAAGCTACCACAGATACGCAGTATTTT
TRBJ1-3 | TRBV29-1 | - | - | CSVVISGNTIYF | TGCAGCGTCGTGATCTCTGGAAACACCATATATTTT
TRBJ2-7 | TRBV7-4 | - | TRBD1 | CASSLDRGAYEQYF | TGTGCCAGCAGCCTCGACAGGGGGGCCTACGAGCAGTACTTC
TRBJ2-3 | TRBV3-1 | - | TRBD1 | CASSPPGQGSDTQYF | TGTGCCAGCAGCCCCCCGGGACAGGGTTCAGATACGCAGTATTTT
TRBJ2-3 | TRBV12-3/TRBV12-4 | once | - | CASSLATVDTQYF | TGTGCCAGCAGTTTAGCGACTGTAGATACGCAGTATTTT
TRBJ2-3 | TRBV25-1 | - | TRBD1 | CASSRQGADTQYF | TGTGCCAGCAGTCGACAGGGGGCAGATACGCAGTATTTT
TRBJ2-7 | TRBV5-4 | - | - | CASSLGQGIIYEQYF | TGTGCCAGCAGCTTGGGGCAGGGGATTATCTACGAGCAGTACTTC
TRBJ2-7 | TRBV20-1 | - | TRBD2 | CSASGTRGEQYF | TGCAGTGCTAGCGGGACTAGGGGCGAGCAGTACTTC
TRBJ1-1 | TRBV30 | - | - | CAWTRGARTEAFF | TGTGCCTGGACACGGGGGGCGAGGACTGAAGCTTTCTTT
TRBJ2-5 | TRBV29-1 | - | - | CSVSSGQETQYF | TGCAGCGTGTCCAGCGGACAAGAGACCCAGTACTTC
TRBJ2-5 | TRBV7-9 | - | - | CASSSPAETQYF | TGTGCCAGCAGCTCGCCGGCAGAGACCCAGTACTTC
TRBJ1-2 | TRBV5-1 | once | TRBD1 | CASSWRGLDGGYTF | TGCGCCAGCAGCTGGAGGGGGCTGGATGGGGGCTACACCTTC
TRBJ1-4 | TRBV2 | - | TRBD1 | CASIPRPAGGGEKLFF | TGTGCCAGCATCCCTCGCCCCGCAGGGGGGGGTGAAAAACTGTTTTTT
TRBJ1-1 | TRBV29-1 | - | - | CSGSNTEAFF | TGCAGCGGGTCGAACACTGAAGCTTTCTTT
TRBJ2-7 | TRBV19 | few | TRBD1 | CASSLTGGGEQYF | TGTGCCAGTAGTCTAACAGGGGGCGGCGAGCAGTACTTC